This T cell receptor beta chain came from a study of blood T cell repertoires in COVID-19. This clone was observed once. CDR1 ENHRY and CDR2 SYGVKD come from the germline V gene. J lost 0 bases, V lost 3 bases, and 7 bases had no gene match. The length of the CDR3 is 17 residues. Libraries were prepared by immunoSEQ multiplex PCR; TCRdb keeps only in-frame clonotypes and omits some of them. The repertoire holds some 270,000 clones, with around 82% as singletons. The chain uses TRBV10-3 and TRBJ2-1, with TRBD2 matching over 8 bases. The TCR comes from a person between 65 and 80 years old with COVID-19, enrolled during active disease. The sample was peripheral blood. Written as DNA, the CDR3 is TGTGCCATCAGTGACCCCGGGGGGGAGAGCTCCTACAATGAGCAGTTCTTC. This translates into CAISDPGGESSYNEQFF.